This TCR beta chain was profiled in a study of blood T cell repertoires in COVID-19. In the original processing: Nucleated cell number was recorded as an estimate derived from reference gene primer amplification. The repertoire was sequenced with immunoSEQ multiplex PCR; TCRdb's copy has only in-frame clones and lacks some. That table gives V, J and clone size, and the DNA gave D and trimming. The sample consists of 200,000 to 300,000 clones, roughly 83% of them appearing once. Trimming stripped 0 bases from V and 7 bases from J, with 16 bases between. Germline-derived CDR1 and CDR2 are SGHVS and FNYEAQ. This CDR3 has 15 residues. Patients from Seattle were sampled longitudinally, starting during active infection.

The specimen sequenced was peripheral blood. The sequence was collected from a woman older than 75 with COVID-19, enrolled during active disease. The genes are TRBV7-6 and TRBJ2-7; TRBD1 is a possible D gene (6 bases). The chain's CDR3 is CASSLAQGPPGEQYF. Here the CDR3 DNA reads TGTGCCAGCAGCTTAGCGCAGGGGCCGCCGGGAGAGCAGTACTTC.